Following are 4 T cell receptor beta chains from one sample sequenced in a study of response to subunit inactivated influenza vaccine (dated 2018 in TCRdb). The library relied on RT-PCR. Sequencer: Illumina HiSeq 2500. TCRdb reprocessing: public reads trimmed at Q25 with fastp, clones called with MiXCR, in-frame beta chains kept. Records with the same CDR3 protein are collapsed into one entry carrying the most frequent genes and DNA. The sample yields around 650,000 distinct CDR3 sequences; about a sixth were counted once. In total, the top ten clones hold 11% of the sample. The source was PBMCs from blood, collected about 12 days after vaccination. These receptor sequences come from a man over 45 who received an inactivated influenza vaccine. Donor details come from another sample of the same person, matched by shared clones.

The J gene is TRBJ2-3, the V gene TRBV7-6; D unresolved. V shed 4 bases and J shed 4 bases, with 15 bases lying between them. Germline CDR1 is SGHVS and CDR2 is FNYEAQ. The CDR3 runs to 15 residues. Written as DNA, the CDR3 is TGTGCCAGCAGCTCCTTAGTGAGCGTATCAGATACGCAGTATTTT. Translating gives CASSSLVSVSDTQYF.

The rearrangement links TRBV3-1 to TRBJ2-1; D assignment may be TRBD1 or TRBD2 (5 bases each). This CDR3 contains 12 residues. From germline, CDR1 is LGHDT and CDR2 YNNKEL (reference sequence). The V and J ends lost 1 base and 15 bases respectively, with 13 bases between them. The CDR3 DNA reads TGTGCCAGCAGCCAAGCTTGGGGACCCCCGTTCTTC. Residues: CASSQAWGPPFF.

This clonotype was seen only a few times. This sequence joins TRBV2 and TRBJ1-2, with D tentatively TRBD1 (6 bases). Trimming stripped 2 bases from V and 6 bases from J, with 13 bases between. CDR1 is SNHLY and CDR2 is FYNNEI in the germline V gene. This CDR3 region has 14 residues. As DNA, the CDR3 is TGTGCCAGCAGTGAAAGCAGGGGAGGCCATGGCTACACCTTC. The encoded protein is CASSESRGGHGYTF.

The rearrangement joins TRBV11-1 to TRBJ2-3; 9 bases fit TRBD2. Trimming took 3 bases from V and 0 from J; bases not matched to a gene: 10. The germline V gene encodes CDR1 SGHAT and CDR2 FQDESV (reference sequence). The CDR3 runs 18 residues. The CDR3 DNA reads as TGTGCCAGCAGCTTTAATCGTCTAGCGGGAACTAGCACAGATACGCAGTATTTT. The encoded protein is CASSFNRLAGTSTDTQYF.